Each of the 29 T cell receptor beta chains below was sequenced from the same sample in a study of breast tumors, draining lymph nodes, adjacent tissues. Breast cancer patients provided tissue from their axillary draining lymph nodes. Via MiXCR, TCRdb re-called the multiplex PCR reads, giving one row per CDR3 protein. This table has nearly 110,000 distinct CDR3 sequences, roughly 33% appearing once. Sequencing was performed on axillary lymph node tissue. The receptor set was obtained from a female donor with breast cancer. Some clones in this sample may be carry-over from other donors' samples.

This clonotype was seen many times. The V gene is TRBV24-1, the J gene TRBJ2-1, with TRBD2 identical over 7 bases. The CDR3 has 15 amino acids. Germline V gene sequence: CDR1 KGHDR, CDR2 SFDVKD. Trimming took 3 bases from V and 7 from J; bases not matched to a gene: 8. CDR3 region: CATSDRQRDVNEQFF. CDR3 DNA sequence: TGTGCCACCAGTGATCGTCAGCGGGACGTGAATGAGCAGTTCTTC.

This clonotype was seen ten or more times. The chain employs TRBV4-2 and TRBJ1-5; weak D call: TRBD1 (6 bases). CDR1 is LGHNA, CDR2 YNFKEQ, per germline. This CDR3 has 14 residues. V was cut by 0 bases and J by 4 bases, with 7 bases left in between. For the CDR3, the DNA is TGTGCCAGCAGCCAAGACCAGGGGAATCAGCCCCAGCATTTT. Translation: CASSQDQGNQPQHF.

This clonotype was recorded at least ten times. The V call is TRBV5-1, the J call TRBJ1-2; D unclear. The CDR3 loop spans 17 amino acids. Trimming removed 4 bases at V and 4 bases at J, with 23 bases between. Germline-derived CDR1 and CDR2 are SGHRS and YFSETQ. CDR3 coding DNA: TGCGCCAGCAGCCTACTCACCTCCCACAGTGCCGTCTATGGCTACACCTTC. It specifies CASSLLTSHSAVYGYTF.

Ten or more counts support this clonotype. The V gene is TRBV7-3, the J gene TRBJ1-1; no reliable D call. Germline V lookup: CDR1 SGHTA, CDR2 FQGTGA. The CDR3 runs 13 residues. Trimming cost V 5 bases and J 4 bases, with 11 bases left between them. The CDR3 reads CASSMSGSTEAFF. CDR3 bases: TGTGCCAGCAGCATGAGCGGTAGCACTGAAGCTTTCTTT.

As regards this clonotype: One base away lies a much larger clone, so this may be a sequencing read error. The chain recombines TRBV6-1 with TRBJ2-1; tentatively, D is TRBD1 (6 bases). V gave up 5 bases and J gave up 0 bases, with 11 bases separating them. CDR1 MNHNS and CDR2 SASEGT come from the germline V gene. This CDR3 is 15 amino acids long. The CDR3 DNA follows: TGTGCCAGCAGTCAGGGGATGAGCTCCTACAATGAGCAGTTCTTC. Translation gives CASSQGMSSYNEQFF.

With regard to this clonotype: A much larger clone lies a single base off, so this may be a read error. For the CDR3, the DNA is TGCGCCAGCAGTGAGTCCAGGGGCCCCTACGAGCAGTACTTC. This codes for CASSESRGPYEQYF. The chain couples TRBV10-1 to TRBJ2-7; possibly TRBD1 for D (6 bases). The germline CDR1 and CDR2 sequences are WNHNN and SYGVQD (reference sequence). The CDR3 is 14 residues long. V lost 0 bases to trimming and J lost 2 bases, with 8 bases between them.

This clonotype has at least ten counts. This chain connects TRBV28 to TRBJ1-2; TRBD1 might be the D (6 bases). Germline V lookup: CDR1 MDHEN, CDR2 SYDVKM. This CDR3 has 15 residues. Trimming took 2 bases from V and 4 from J, leaving 14 bases between them. For the CDR3, the DNA is TGTGCCAGCAGTTTAGGGTGGGGACAAGCCTATGGCTACACCTTC. Translated, it gives CASSLGWGQAYGYTF.

CDR3 residues: CASSAGTSGKETQYF. In nucleotides, the CDR3 is TGTGCCAGCAGCGCCGGGACTAGCGGGAAAGAGACCCAGTACTTC. The chain links TRBV9 to TRBJ2-5; 13 nucleotides match TRBD2. Trimming took 3 bases from V and 3 from J; bases not matched to a gene: 2. This CDR3 comprises 15 residues. CDR1 and CDR2 (germline): SGDLS, YYNGEE.

This clonotype was seen many times. The J gene is TRBJ2-7, the V gene TRBV3-1; TRBD1 matches 9 bases. This CDR3 comprises 13 residues. V lost 7 bases and J lost 5; bases outside the gene matches: 6. Germline lookup yields CDR1 LGHDT and CDR2 YNNKEL (reference sequence). The CDR3 region is CASTRTGVNEQYF. CDR3 bases: TGTGCCAGCACCCGGACAGGGGTCAACGAGCAGTACTTC.

Ten or more counts support this clonotype. The junction and the germline gene differ at one end; a read error may be behind it. The rearrangement uses TRBV12-3 or TRBV12-4 and TRBJ2-1; 11 bases fit TRBD2. This CDR3 is built from 14 residues. This chain's CDR3 is CASSLAGGHNEQFF. The CDR3 DNA sequence: TGTGCCAGCAGTCTAGCGGGGGGACACAATGAGCAGTTCTTC.

This sequence joins TRBV2 and TRBJ1-5; D not resolved. V lost 6 bases, J lost 9 bases, and 0 bases lay in between. The CDR3 has 8 amino acids. The germline gives CDR1 SNHLY, CDR2 FYNNEI. CDR3 region: CASRPQHF. In nucleotides, the CDR3 is TGTGCCAGCAGGCCCCAGCATTTT.

This clonotype has at least ten counts. The rearrangement links TRBV6-1 to TRBJ1-2; tentative D call: TRBD1 (6 bases). V lost 1 base to trimming and J lost 4 bases, with 19 bases between them. Per germline, CDR1 MNHNS and CDR2 SASEGT. The CDR3 contains 17 residues. CDR3 protein: CASSEGGLGRGAYGYTF. As DNA, the CDR3 is TGTGCCAGCAGTGAAGGGGGTCTCGGCAGGGGCGCCTATGGCTACACCTTC.

J is TRBJ1-5 and V is TRBV29-1, with D tentatively TRBD1 (5 bases). Per the germline V gene, CDR1 is SQVTM and CDR2 is ANQGSEA. This CDR3 has 14 residues. V was shortened by 5 bases and J by 0 bases, with 11 bases between the two germline ends. The CDR3 region is CSVSGGLSNQPQHF. In DNA, the CDR3 is TGCAGCGTTTCGGGGGGACTTAGCAATCAGCCCCAGCATTTT.

V gene TRBV12-3 or TRBV12-4 combines with J gene TRBJ1-5, with D perhaps matching TRBD1 (6 bases). The V gene lost 7 bases and the J gene lost 3 bases, with 25 bases spanning the gap. This CDR3 has 18 amino acids. CDR3 region: CASMERESTGGYNQPQHF. The CDR3 coding sequence is TGTGCCAGCATGGAACGGGAGAGTACCGGGGGCTACAATCAGCCCCAGCATTTT.

About this clonotype: A clone one base away is much larger, so this may be a read error. The J gene is TRBJ2-2, the V gene TRBV7-2; a weak D match, TRBD2 (6 bases). Germline-derived CDR1 and CDR2 are SGHTA and FQGNSA. This CDR3 region has 15 residues. DNA for the CDR3: TGTGCCAGCAGGCCGGGACTCCTGGGAACCGGGGAGCTGCTTTTT. Translated: CASRPGLLGTGELLF.

This clonotype was counted ten times or more. V gene TRBV7-2 combines with J gene TRBJ2-3; D remains ambiguous. V was clipped by 1 base and J by 1 base, with 15 bases between them. Germline V CDR1 and CDR2: SGHTA, FQGNSA. The CDR3 extends over 17 amino acids. CDR3 loop: CASSLDVRVFGTDTQYF. CDR3 in DNA: TGTGCCAGCAGCTTAGATGTTCGAGTATTTGGCACAGATACGCAGTATTTT.

This clonotype was counted at least ten times. This chain links TRBV14 with TRBJ2-2; D remains ambiguous. The CDR3 covers 15 residues. Germline CDR1 is SGHDN and CDR2 is FVKESK. Trimming took off 6 bases at V and 9 bases at J, with 20 bases between the two ends. The CDR3 DNA reads TGTGCCAGCAGGGAATGGGTAGCCCCAAGATGGGAGCTGTTTTTT. Amino acids: CASREWVAPRWELFF.

This clonotype was recorded at least ten times. J is TRBJ2-6 and V is TRBV7-3; D call uncertain. V dropped 6 bases and J dropped 0 bases, with 12 bases sitting between them. This CDR3 region has 16 residues. The germline V gene has CDR1 SGHTA and CDR2 FQGTGA. The CDR3 protein is CASSLESSSGANVLTF. The CDR3 DNA sequence: TGTGCCAGCAGTTTAGAATCAAGCTCTGGGGCCAACGTCCTGACTTTC.

In this sample, this clonotype turned up many times. The chain carries TRBV4-2 and TRBJ2-1, with D possibly being TRBD1 or TRBD2 (6 bases each). Germline V lookup: CDR1 LGHNA, CDR2 YNFKEQ. The CDR3 totals 17 residues. V was pared by 0 bases and J by 9 bases, with 21 bases between. In DNA form, the CDR3 reads TGTGCCAGCAGCCAAGAGGCGGGGACATGGACCCGGGGTGAGCAGTTCTTC. It translates to CASSQEAGTWTRGEQFF.

At least ten counts were recorded for this clonotype. This chain's CDR3 is CASSDFNSTWQYF. The CDR3 DNA follows: TGTGCCAGCAGTGACTTCAACTCTACTTGGCAGTACTTC. The chain combines TRBV6-4 with TRBJ2-7; D not certain. CDR3 length equals 13 residues. V was cut by 1 base and J by 9 bases, with 13 bases left in between. Looked up from germline, CDR1 is MRHNA and CDR2 is SNTAGT.

This clonotype was found many times. The chain is built from TRBV29-1 and TRBJ2-3; D is undetermined. The CDR3 totals 12 residues. V was pared by 1 base and J by 4 bases, with 6 bases between. Germline V gene sequence: CDR1 SQVTM, CDR2 ANQGSEA. CDR3 sequence (DNA): TGCAGCGTTGAAGGGAGTGCAGATACGCAGTATTTT. It yields the protein CSVEGSADTQYF.

V and J are TRBV29-1 and TRBJ2-1; 11 bases match TRBD2. V lost 4 bases to trimming and J lost 7 bases; unmatched junction nucleotides: 9. This CDR3 comprises 15 residues. Germline V lookup: CDR1 SQVTM, CDR2 ANQGSEA. In DNA, the CDR3 is TGCAGCGTTGGAAGTAGCGGGAGGGCCGGAAATGAGCAGTTCTTC. It encodes CSVGSSGRAGNEQFF.

In this sample, this clonotype turned up many times. The chain carries TRBV27 and TRBJ1-6, with D perhaps matching TRBD1 (5 bases). Germline CDR1 and CDR2: MNHEY and SMNVEV (reference sequence). This CDR3 contains 17 residues. V lost 8 bases and J 6 bases, leaving 23 bases between the germline ends. The CDR3 sequence is CASPTEGPARGNSPLHF. CDR3 DNA sequence: TGTGCCAGCCCAACAGAGGGGCCGGCGCGGGGTAATTCACCCCTCCACTTT.

Of note for this clonotype: The CDR3 ends on some other residue instead of the conserved phenylalanine or tryptophan, so this is likely a read error. The genes are TRBV5-1 and TRBJ1-6; D gene uncertain. The CDR3 is 14 residues long. Per the germline V gene, CDR1 is SGHRS and CDR2 is YFSETQ. V lost 5 bases to trimming and J lost 7 bases, with 13 bases between them. The CDR3 region has the DNA TGCGCCAGCAGTGAACCTCAGTGGAATTCACCCCTCCACCTT. This codes for CASSEPQWNSPLHL.

This clonotype was seen many times. The V call is TRBV30, the J call TRBJ1-5; weak D call: TRBD1 (6 bases). The germline V and J ends were trimmed by 4 bases and 3 bases, with 13 bases remaining between them. The CDR3 covers 14 residues. The germline V gene has CDR1 GTSNPN and CDR2 SVGIG (reference sequence). The CDR3 nucleotides read TGTGCCTGGACGAGCCAGGGGAACAATCAGCCCCAGCATTTT. Its translation is CAWTSQGNNQPQHF.

Many counts were recorded for this clonotype. The chain recombines TRBV20-1 with TRBJ1-5; D is unclear. Germline CDR1 is DFQATT and CDR2 is SNEGSKA (reference sequence). The ends were cut back, 3 bases at V and 1 base at J, with 16 bases in the middle. This CDR3 is built from 16 residues. The CDR3 spells CSARDFSILSNQPQHF. The CDR3 DNA reads as TGCAGTGCTAGGGACTTCAGCATATTGAGCAATCAGCCCCAGCATTTT.

This clonotype appeared many times. The V gene is TRBV3-1, the J gene TRBJ1-5; maybe TRBD1 (6 bases). The V and J ends lost 5 bases and 3 bases respectively, with 14 bases between them. Germline V gene sequence: CDR1 LGHDT, CDR2 YNNKEL (reference sequence). CDR3 length: 15 residues. Here the CDR3 reads CASSLGQGPNQPQHF. In nucleotides, the CDR3 is TGTGCCAGCAGCTTGGGACAAGGACCCAATCAGCCCCAGCATTTT.

The chain has TRBV6-1 and TRBJ1-6; 10 positions agree with TRBD1. In germline, CDR1 is MNHNS, CDR2 SASEGT. Trimming cost V 3 bases and J 8 bases; bases outside gene matches: 1. The CDR3 loop spans 14 amino acids. In nucleotides, the CDR3 is TGTGCCAGCAGTGAGGGGACAGGGGATTCACCCCTCCACTTT. Amino acid sequence: CASSEGTGDSPLHF.

V is TRBV2 and J is TRBJ1-4, with 9 bases matching TRBD1. Germline values: CDR1 SNHLY, CDR2 FYNNEI. This CDR3 region has 14 residues. Trimming removed 6 bases from V and 10 bases from J; junction bases left unmatched: 9. CDR3 protein: CASSERGQGGKLFF. Written as DNA, the CDR3 is TGTGCCAGCAGCGAGAGGGGACAGGGAGGAAAACTGTTTTTT.